These 11 T cell receptor beta chains originate from one sample sequenced in a study of blood T cell repertoires in COVID-19. TCRdb's table, derived via immunoSEQ multiplex PCR, lists solely in-frame clones and lacks some. The repertoire holds around 13,000 clones, with 90% as singletons. Sequencing input: peripheral blood. The receptors come from a human donor in a cohort sampled during active COVID-19.

The CDR3 is CASSDPAGTGGLDTQYF. The CDR3 DNA sequence: TGTGCCAGCAGTGACCCTGCCGGGACAGGGGGCTTGGATACGCAGTATTTT. This chain connects TRBV25-1 to TRBJ2-3; 12 bases map to TRBD1. Trimming removed 3 bases from V and 6 bases from J; junction bases left unmatched: 10. The CDR3 sequence is 17 residues long. Germline-derived CDR1 and CDR2 are MGHDK and SYGVNS.

The chain links TRBV6-1 to TRBJ2-1; a possible D gene is TRBD2 (6 bases). The V gene lost 0 bases and the J gene lost 4 bases, with 10 bases spanning the gap. The CDR3 extends over 15 amino acids. Germline V lookup: CDR1 MNHNS, CDR2 SASEGT. In nucleotides, the CDR3 is TGTGCCAGCAGTGAAGCGGGGGGTTGGTACAATGAGCAGTTCTTC. This gives the protein CASSEAGGWYNEQFF.

J is TRBJ2-5 and V is TRBV28; maybe TRBD2 (5 bases). V was clipped by 2 bases and J by 7 bases, with 17 bases between them. CDR1 MDHEN and CDR2 SYDVKM come from the germline V gene. The CDR3 is 15 amino acids. The CDR3 reads CASSLSGSPVRTQYF. CDR3 bases: TGTGCCAGCAGTTTAAGTGGGAGTCCCGTACGGACCCAGTACTTC. Full variable domain (missing parts from reference TRBV28 and TRBJ2-5): DVKVTQSSRYLVKRTGEKVFLECVQDMDHENMFWYRQDPGLGLRLIYFSYDVKMKEKGDIPEGYSVSREKKERFSLILESASTNQTSMYLCASSLSGSPVRTQYFGPGTRLLVL.

The V gene is TRBV5-4, the J gene TRBJ1-2, with 9 bases lining up with TRBD1. CDR3 length equals 15 residues. Germline CDR1 reads SGHNT; CDR2 reads YYREEE (reference sequence). The V gene end was trimmed by 3 bases and the J gene end by 4 bases; junction bases not matched to a gene: 7. This chain's CDR3 is CASSSVGQGGYGYTF. The DNA for the CDR3 is TGTGCCAGCAGCTCAGTGGGACAGGGAGGCTATGGCTACACCTTC.

V gene TRBV7-4 combines with J gene TRBJ2-1; 9 bases are shared with TRBD2. Germline values: CDR1 SGHVT, CDR2 SQSDAQ. The CDR3 covers 17 residues. Trimming at V came to 3 bases and at J to 0 bases, leaving 6 bases not matched to a gene. The CDR3, as DNA: TGTGCCAGCAGCTTGGCGGGACTAGCCAGCTCCTACAATGAGCAGTTCTTC. Translation gives CASSLAGLASSYNEQFF.

The chain recombines TRBV10-3 with TRBJ2-1, with 9 bases lining up with TRBD2. This CDR3 has 16 amino acids. Per the germline V gene, CDR1 is ENHRY and CDR2 is SYGVKD. Unmatched junction bases numbered 4, after V lost 0 bases and J lost 4 bases. The CDR3 sequence is CAISESLAGTYNEQFF. Written as DNA, the CDR3 is TGTGCCATCAGTGAGTCGCTAGCGGGAACGTACAATGAGCAGTTCTTC.

The V call is TRBV6-6, the J call TRBJ2-3, with 13 bases identical to TRBD2. The CDR3 runs to 16 residues. V shed 4 bases and J 2 bases; nucleotides not matched to a gene: 3. Germline CDR1 is MNHNY and CDR2 is SVGAGI (reference sequence). Written as DNA, the CDR3 is TGTGCCAGCAGTTCGGGACTAGCGGGGATCACAGATACGCAGTATTTT. Translated: CASSSGLAGITDTQYF.

The chain has TRBV28 and TRBJ2-7, with TRBD2 matching over 10 bases. The CDR3 loop spans 15 amino acids. J gave up 3 bases and V 5 bases, and 7 bases lay outside the gene matches. The germline V gene has CDR1 MDHEN and CDR2 SYDVKM. CDR3 region: CASSAPGTSDYEQYF. The CDR3 coding sequence is TGTGCCAGCAGTGCTCCCGGGACTAGCGACTACGAGCAGTACTTC.

CDR3 coding DNA: TGTGCCAGCAGCCAACGGAGCTCTGGAAACACCATATATTTT. As protein: CASSQRSSGNTIYF. The chain couples TRBV6-5 to TRBJ1-3; D uncertain. The CDR3 consists of 14 residues. The V gene's germline CDR1 is MNHEY and CDR2 SVGAGI. Trimming stripped 6 bases from V and 0 bases from J, with 9 bases between.

The chain couples TRBV24-1 to TRBJ2-1; the D gene is possibly TRBD1 (5 bases). This CDR3 comprises 16 residues. V was shortened by 3 bases and J by 6 bases, with 17 bases between the two germline ends. The germline CDR1 and CDR2 sequences are KGHDR and SFDVKD. The CDR3, as DNA: TGTGCCACCAGTGATCCCGGGCCACAAGGGGTCAATGAGCAGTTCTTC. Protein sequence: CATSDPGPQGVNEQFF.

The table lists this clone with a count of one. The CDR3 nucleotides are TGTGCCAGCAGTTTGACTAGCACCGGGGAGCTGTTTTTT. Translated, it gives CASSLTSTGELFF. The J gene is TRBJ2-2, the V gene TRBV7-9; maybe TRBD2 (6 bases). The germline gives CDR1 SEHNR, CDR2 FQNEAQ (reference sequence). With 6 bases removed from V and 4 bases from J, the gap between germline ends came to 9 bases. The CDR3 length is 13 residues.